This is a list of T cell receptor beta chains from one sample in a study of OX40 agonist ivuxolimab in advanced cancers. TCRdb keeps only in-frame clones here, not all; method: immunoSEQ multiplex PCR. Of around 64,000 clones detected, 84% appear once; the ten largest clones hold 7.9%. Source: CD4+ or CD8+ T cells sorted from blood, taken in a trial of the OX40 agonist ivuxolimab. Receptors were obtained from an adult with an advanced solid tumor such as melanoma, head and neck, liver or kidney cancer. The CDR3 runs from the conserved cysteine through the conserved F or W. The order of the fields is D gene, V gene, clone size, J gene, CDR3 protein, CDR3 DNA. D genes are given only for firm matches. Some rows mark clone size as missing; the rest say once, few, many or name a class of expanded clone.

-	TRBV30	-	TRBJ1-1	CACRTGNTEAFF	TGTGCCTGTCGGACGGGGAACACTGAAGCTTTCTTT
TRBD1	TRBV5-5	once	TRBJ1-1	CASSFKGADTEAFF	TGTGCCAGCAGCTTTAAGGGGGCGGACACTGAAGCTTTCTTT
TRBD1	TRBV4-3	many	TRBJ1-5	CASSQGTENSNQPQHF	TGCGCCAGCAGCCAGGGGACAGAAAATAGCAATCAGCCCCAGCATTTT
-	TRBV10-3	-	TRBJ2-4	CAISADLGKNIQYF	TGTGCCATCAGTGCAGATTTGGGCAAAAACATTCAGTACTTC
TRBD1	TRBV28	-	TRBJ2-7	CASTGGTYEQYF	TGTGCCAGTACAGGGGGGACCTACGAGCAGTACTTC
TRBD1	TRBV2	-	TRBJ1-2	CASSEGGTGAYGYTF	TGTGCCAGCAGTGAAGGCGGGACAGGGGCCTATGGCTACACCTTC
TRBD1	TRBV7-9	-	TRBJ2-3	CASSSRGGTGFIGYF	TGTGCCAGCAGCTCCCGAGGAGGGACAGGGTTTATCGGGTATTTT
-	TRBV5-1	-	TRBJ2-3	CASSSMPEDTQYF	TGCGCCAGCAGCTCAATGCCCGAAGATACGCAGTATTTT
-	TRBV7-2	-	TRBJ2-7	CASSLGSGRISEQYF	TGTGCCAGCAGCTTAGGTTCAGGGAGGATTTCCGAGCAGTACTTC
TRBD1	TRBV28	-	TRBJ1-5	CASSLGTGINQPQHF	TGTGCCAGCAGTTTGGGGACAGGCATCAATCAGCCCCAGCATTTT
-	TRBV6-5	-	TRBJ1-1	CASSYTNTEAFF	TGTGCCAGCAGTTATACGAACACTGAAGCTTTCTTT
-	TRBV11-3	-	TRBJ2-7	CASSFRSASYEQYF	TGTGCCAGCAGCTTCAGGAGTGCCAGCTACGAGCAGTACTTC
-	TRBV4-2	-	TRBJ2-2	CASRGRAGELFF	TGTGCCAGCCGTGGGCGAGCCGGGGAGCTGTTTTTT
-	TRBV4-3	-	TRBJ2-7	CASSQRRGSTYEQYF	TGCGCCAGCAGCCAGCGGAGGGGCTCAACCTACGAGCAGTACTTC
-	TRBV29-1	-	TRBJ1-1	CSVDYVRTGNTEAFF	TGCAGCGTCGACTATGTCCGGACGGGGAACACTGAAGCTTTCTTT
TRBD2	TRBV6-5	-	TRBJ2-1	CASSGGPYNEQFF	TGTGCCAGCTCGGGGGGGCCCTACAATGAGCAGTTCTTC
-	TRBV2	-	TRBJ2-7	CASTGGRTPSYEQYF	TGTGCCAGCACCGGTGGCAGGACACCCTCCTACGAGCAGTACTTC
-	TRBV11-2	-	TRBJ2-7	CASSLGGKTKHYEQYF	TGTGCCAGCAGCTTAGGGGGGAAAACTAAACACTACGAGCAGTACTTC
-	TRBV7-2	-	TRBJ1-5	CASSLGFGGYQPQHF	TGTGCCAGCAGCTTAGGATTCGGCGGATATCAGCCCCAGCATTTT
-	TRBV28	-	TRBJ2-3	CASRQVGTDTQYF	TGTGCCAGCCGCCAGGTGGGCACAGATACGCAGTATTTT
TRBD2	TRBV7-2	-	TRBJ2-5	CASSLAGGRASETQYF	TGTGCCAGCAGCCTTGCCGGCGGGAGGGCCTCCGAGACCCAGTACTTC
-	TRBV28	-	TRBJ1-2	CASSYSAGIGDYGYTF	TGTGCCAGCAGTTATTCGGCAGGGATCGGGGACTATGGCTACACCTTC
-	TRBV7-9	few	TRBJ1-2	CASSFDSYGYTF	TGTGCCAGCAGCTTTGACTCATATGGCTACACCTTC
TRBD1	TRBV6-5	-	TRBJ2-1	CASSYLGQGNNEQFF	TGTGCCAGCAGTTACCTGGGACAGGGCAATAATGAGCAGTTCTTC
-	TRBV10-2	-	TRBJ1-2	CASIPTGITNYGYTF	TGCGCCAGCATCCCCACAGGGATCACTAACTATGGCTACACCTTC
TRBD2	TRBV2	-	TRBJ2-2	CARGTSGSFTGELFF	TGTGCCAGGGGGACTAGCGGGAGTTTCACCGGGGAGCTGTTTTTT
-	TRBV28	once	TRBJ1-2	CASSLLSTGNYGYTF	TGTGCCAGCAGTTTACTCTCTACAGGAAACTATGGCTACACCTTC
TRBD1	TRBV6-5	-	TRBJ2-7	CASGHRQGGSYEQYF	TGTGCCAGCGGACACAGACAGGGGGGATCCTACGAGCAGTACTTC
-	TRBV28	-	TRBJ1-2	CASSLVPGGYTF	TGTGCCAGCAGTTTAGTCCCAGGCGGCTACACCTTC
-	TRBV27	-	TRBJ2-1	CASSLHNEQFF	TGTGCCAGCAGTTTACACAATGAGCAGTTCTTC
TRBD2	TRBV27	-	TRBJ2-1	CASSFTTSGRTRDYNEQFF	TGTGCCAGCAGTTTCACGACTAGCGGGAGGACTAGAGACTACAATGAGCAGTTCTTC
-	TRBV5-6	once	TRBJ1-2	CASSSTGGTNYGYTF	TGTGCCAGCAGCTCCACAGGAGGAACTAACTATGGCTACACCTTC
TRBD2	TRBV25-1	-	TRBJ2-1	CASLAGPYNEQFF	TGTGCCAGCCTAGCGGGGCCTTACAATGAGCAGTTCTTC
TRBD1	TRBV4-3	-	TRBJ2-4	CASSSGTGVNIQYF	TGCGCCAGCAGCTCCGGGACAGGGGTGAACATTCAGTACTTC
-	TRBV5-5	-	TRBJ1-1	CASSLLTGMNTEAFF	TGTGCCAGCAGCTTACTAACAGGGATGAACACTGAAGCTTTCTTT
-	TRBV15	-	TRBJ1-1	CATSREIMNTEAFF	TGTGCCACCAGCAGGGAAATCATGAACACTGAAGCTTTCTTT
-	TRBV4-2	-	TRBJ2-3	CASSLRDSTSTDTQYF	TGTGCCAGCAGCCTACGGGACTCTACTAGCACAGATACGCAGTATTTT
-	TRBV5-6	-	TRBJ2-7	CASSDRSSGLSYEQYF	TGTGCCAGCAGCGACAGGAGTAGCGGGTTGTCCTACGAGCAGTACTTC
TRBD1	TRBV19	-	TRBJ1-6	CASSGQGWSPLHF	TGTGCCAGTAGCGGACAGGGTTGGTCACCCCTCCACTTT
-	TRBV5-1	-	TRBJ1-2	CASSWDSSLYGYTF	TGCGCCAGCAGCTGGGACTCTTCTCTTTATGGCTACACCTTC
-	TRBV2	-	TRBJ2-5	CASSAQGYQETQYF	TGTGCCAGCAGTGCCCAGGGGTACCAAGAGACCCAGTACTTC
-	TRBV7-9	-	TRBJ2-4	CASSPTLRELLNIQYF	TGTGCCAGCAGCCCCACCCTCAGGGAGCTCTTAAACATTCAGTACTTC
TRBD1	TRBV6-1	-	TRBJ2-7	CASQGTGGSYEQYF	TGTGCCAGCCAAGGGACAGGGGGCTCCTACGAGCAGTACTTC
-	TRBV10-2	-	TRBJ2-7	CASSDPGDEQYF	TGCGCCAGCAGTGACCCTGGGGACGAGCAGTACTTC
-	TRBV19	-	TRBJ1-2	CASSWEAGYGYTF	TGTGCCAGTTCCTGGGAAGCGGGCTATGGCTACACCTTC
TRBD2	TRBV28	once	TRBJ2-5	CASRLAGETQYF	TGTGCCAGCAGACTAGCGGGGGAGACCCAGTACTTC
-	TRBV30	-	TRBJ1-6	CAWRFSSSYNSPLHF	TGTGCCTGGAGGTTCTCGAGCTCCTATAATTCACCCCTCCACTTT
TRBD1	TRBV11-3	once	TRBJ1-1	CASSLGQGWNTEAFF	TGTGCCAGCAGCTTAGGACAGGGGTGGAACACTGAAGCTTTCTTT
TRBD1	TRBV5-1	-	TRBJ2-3	CASSLGDRASTDTQYF	TGCGCCAGCAGCTTGGGAGACAGGGCAAGCACAGATACGCAGTATTTT
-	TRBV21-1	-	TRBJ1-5	CASSKARDQPQHF	TGTGCCAGCAGCAAAGCCCGGGATCAGCCCCAGCATTTT
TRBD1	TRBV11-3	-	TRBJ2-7	CASSLRQGASEQYF	TGTGCCAGCAGCTTACGACAGGGAGCCAGCGAGCAGTACTTC
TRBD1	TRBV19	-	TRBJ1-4	CASSRWTGNNEKLFF	TGTGCCAGTAGTAGGTGGACAGGGAATAATGAAAAACTGTTTTTT
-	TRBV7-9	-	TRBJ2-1	CASSLFQGKDEQFF	TGTGCCAGCAGCCTGTTCCAGGGGAAAGATGAGCAGTTCTTC
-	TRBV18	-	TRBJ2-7	CASSPDSLYEQYF	TGTGCCAGCTCACCCGACAGTCTCTACGAGCAGTACTTC
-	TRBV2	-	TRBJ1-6	CASLGRSSYNSPLHF	TGTGCCAGCCTAGGACGGAGCTCCTATAATTCACCCCTCCACTTT